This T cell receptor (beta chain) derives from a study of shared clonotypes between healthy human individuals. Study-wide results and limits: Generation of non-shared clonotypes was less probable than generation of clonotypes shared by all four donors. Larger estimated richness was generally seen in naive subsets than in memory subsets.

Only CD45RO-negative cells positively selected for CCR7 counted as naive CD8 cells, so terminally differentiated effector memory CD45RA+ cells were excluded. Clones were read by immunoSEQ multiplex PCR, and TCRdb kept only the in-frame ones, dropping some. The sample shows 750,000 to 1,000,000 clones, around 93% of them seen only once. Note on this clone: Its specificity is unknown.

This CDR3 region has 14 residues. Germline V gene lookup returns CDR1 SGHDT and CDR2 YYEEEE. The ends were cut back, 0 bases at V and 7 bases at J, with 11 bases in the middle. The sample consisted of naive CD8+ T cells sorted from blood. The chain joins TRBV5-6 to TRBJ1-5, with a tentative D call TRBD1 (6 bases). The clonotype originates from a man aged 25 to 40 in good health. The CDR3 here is CASSLAGGEQPQHF. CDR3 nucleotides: TGTGCCAGCAGCTTGGCCGGGGGCGAGCAGCCCCAGCATTTT.